This T cell receptor beta chain came from a study of blood T cell repertoires in COVID-19. Assay used: immunoSEQ multiplex PCR; TCRdb lists only in-frame clones, some missing. This sample has almost 80,000 clones; approximately 80% occur once, and the top ten carry around 36%. V was shortened by 7 bases and J by 4 bases, with 11 bases between the two germline ends. Per germline, CDR1 GTSNPN and CDR2 SVGIG (reference sequence). The CDR3 has 11 amino acids. This clonotype originated in a woman in her 70s with acute or convalescent COVID-19. The chain links TRBV30 to TRBJ2-7; possibly TRBD1 for D (6 bases). The specimen sequenced was peripheral blood. The CDR3, as DNA: TGTGCCTCCGGACAGCTATACGAGCAGTACTTC. Translation gives CASGQLYEQYF.